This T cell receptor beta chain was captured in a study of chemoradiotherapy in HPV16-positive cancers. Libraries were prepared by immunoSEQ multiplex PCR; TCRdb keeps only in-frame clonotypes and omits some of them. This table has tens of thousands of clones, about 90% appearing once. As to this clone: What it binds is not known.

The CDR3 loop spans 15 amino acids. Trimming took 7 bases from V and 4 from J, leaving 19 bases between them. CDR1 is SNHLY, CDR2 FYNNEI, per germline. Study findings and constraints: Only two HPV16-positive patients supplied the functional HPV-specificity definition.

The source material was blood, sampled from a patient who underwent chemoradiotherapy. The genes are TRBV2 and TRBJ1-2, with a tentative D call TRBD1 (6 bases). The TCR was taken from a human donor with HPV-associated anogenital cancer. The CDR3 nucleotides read TGTGCCAGCACCTCCCCGGGAGGGGGGGCCTATGGCTACACCTTC. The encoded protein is CASTSPGGGAYGYTF.